This TCR beta chain was recorded in a study of blood T cell repertoires in COVID-19. Study-wide context: COVID-19 samples collected from the United States, Italy and Spain covered acute and convalescent phases.

In the authors' methods: Amplified reference gene primers provided the basis for estimating nucleated cell counts. Produced via immunoSEQ multiplex PCR; TCRdb's table is partial and in-frame only. V and J calls and clone size are those listed in that table; D and trimming were worked out from the DNA. This table holds under 300,000 clones, roughly 83% found once. Source material: peripheral blood. This clonotype was sampled from a man older than 75 with acute or convalescent COVID-19.

CDR3 DNA: TGTGCCAGCAGTGAACAGGGGCGATCGAGTGAGCAGTTCTTC. As protein: CASSEQGRSSEQFF. This chain joins TRBV6-1 and TRBJ2-1, with D possibly TRBD1 on 6 matching bases. CDR1 MNHNS and CDR2 SASEGT come from the germline V gene. The CDR3 spans 14 residues. The V and J ends lost 2 bases and 9 bases respectively, with 14 bases between them.